This T cell receptor (beta chain) was found in a study of blood T cell repertoires in COVID-19. About the research overall: Some COVID-19 samples were acute and others convalescent; all came from the United States, Italy and Spain. In each case, the material was cDNA or gDNA derived from T cells, B-cell-depleted T cells, or PBMCs.

Seattle patients were enrolled during active infection and followed longitudinally. The CDR3 covers 14 residues. In germline, CDR1 is SGHRS, CDR2 YFSETQ. Trimming cost V 7 bases and J 0 bases, with 10 bases left between them. Original data processing: Scientists estimated how many nucleated cells there were by amplifying reference gene primers. Sequenced by immunoSEQ multiplex PCR; TCRdb stores in-frame clones only, minus some. The DNA was the basis for D and trimming; V, J and clone size are from that table. Of under 50,000 clones in the sample, 90% to 95% were seen once. The sample comprised peripheral blood. The sequence came from a man aged 55 to 69 with COVID-19, enrolled during active disease. The chain couples TRBV5-1 to TRBJ2-2, with D possibly matching TRBD2 (6 bases). The CDR3 protein is CASGGTTNTGELFF. The CDR3 coding sequence is TGCGCCAGCGGGGGGACCACGAACACCGGGGAGCTGTTTTTT. Complete variable domain (other parts from reference TRBV5-1 and TRBJ2-2): KAGVTQTPRYLIKTRGQQVTLSCSPISGHRSVSWYQQTPGQGLQFLFEYFSETQRNKGNFPGRFSGRQFSNSRSEMNVSTLELGDSALYLCASGGTTNTGELFFGEGSRLTVL.